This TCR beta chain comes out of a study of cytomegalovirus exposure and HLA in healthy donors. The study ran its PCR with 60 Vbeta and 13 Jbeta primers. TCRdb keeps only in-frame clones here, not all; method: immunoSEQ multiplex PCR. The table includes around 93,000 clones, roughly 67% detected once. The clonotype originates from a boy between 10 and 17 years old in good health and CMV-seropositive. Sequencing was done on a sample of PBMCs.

CDR3 coding DNA: TGTGCCAGCATGAGGGCGGCTAGCACAGATACGCAGTATTTT. This codes for CASMRAASTDTQYF. This chain joins TRBV6-1 and TRBJ2-3; TRBD2 is a possible D gene (5 bases). Germline CDR1 and CDR2: MNHNS and SASEGT. V lost 7 bases and J 0 bases, leaving 11 bases between the germline ends. The CDR3 spans 14 residues.